The rows below give T cell receptor beta chains drawn from one sample of a study of vaccination effects on CD4 cells after COVID-19. Profiled with immunoSEQ multiplex PCR; TCRdb holds only in-frame clones, not every one. Among fewer than 50,000 clones, about 80% were seen once, and the ten largest hold just under 2%. These receptors have no known antigen. This material consisted of CD4+ T cells from PBMCs cultured with HCoV-NL63 spike peptides, taken after COVID-19 vaccination. The origin of the receptors is a human donor who received a COVID-19 vaccine. Some clones in this sample may be carry-over from other donors' samples. Both conserved end residues are part of each CDR3. Fields, in order: J gene, D gene, clone size, V gene, CDR3 DNA, CDR3 protein. A D gene is named only where the DNA matches it firmly. Clone size is shown for a subset of rows, as once, few, many or a class of expanded clone.

J: TRBJ2-3; D: -; size: -; V: TRBV24-1; DNA: TGTGCCACCAGTGATGTTTCGACAGATACGCAGTATTTT; CDR3: CATSDVSTDTQYF
J: TRBJ2-1; D: -; size: few; V: TRBV30; DNA: TGTGCCTGGAGTGTACAAGCATTCCAGTTCTTC; CDR3: CAWSVQAFQFF
J: TRBJ1-2; D: -; size: -; V: TRBV2; DNA: TGTGCCAGCACCGGAAGCGTGAACAGGGACTATGGCTACACCTTC; CDR3: CASTGSVNRDYGYTF
J: TRBJ1-4; D: -; size: once; V: TRBV5-1; DNA: TGCGCCAGCAGCTTTCGGGGGTCTGATGAAAAACTGTTTTTT; CDR3: CASSFRGSDEKLFF
J: TRBJ2-1; D: -; size: -; V: TRBV9; DNA: TGTGCCAGCAGCCATTCTGCCGGGAATGAGCAGTTCTTC; CDR3: CASSHSAGNEQFF
J: TRBJ1-1; D: -; size: -; V: TRBV29-1; DNA: TGCAGCGTTGAAGAATATCACGGAAAAGCTTTCTTT; CDR3: CSVEEYHGKAFF
J: TRBJ1-5; D: -; size: -; V: TRBV6-4; DNA: TGTGCCAGCAGTGACCCGGGACCCAATCAGCCCCAGCATTTT; CDR3: CASSDPGPNQPQHF
J: TRBJ1-4; D: TRBD1; size: -; V: TRBV2; DNA: TGTGCCAGCAGTGAAGATACAGGGGGAACAAATGAAAAACTGTTTTTT; CDR3: CASSEDTGGTNEKLFF
J: TRBJ2-1; D: -; size: few; V: TRBV30; DNA: TGTGCCTGGAGTAGTCTCCGAAGCCTGGAGCAGTTCTTC; CDR3: CAWSSLRSLEQFF
J: TRBJ1-5; D: -; size: -; V: TRBV5-6; DNA: TGTGCCAGCAGCTTGGCCAAGGGTCGTGGCAATCAGCCCCAGCATTTT; CDR3: CASSLAKGRGNQPQHF
J: TRBJ1-2; D: TRBD1; size: -; V: TRBV25-1; DNA: TGTGCCAGCAGTGAATTTTGGACAGGGGGACGCTATGGCTACACCTTC; CDR3: CASSEFWTGGRYGYTF